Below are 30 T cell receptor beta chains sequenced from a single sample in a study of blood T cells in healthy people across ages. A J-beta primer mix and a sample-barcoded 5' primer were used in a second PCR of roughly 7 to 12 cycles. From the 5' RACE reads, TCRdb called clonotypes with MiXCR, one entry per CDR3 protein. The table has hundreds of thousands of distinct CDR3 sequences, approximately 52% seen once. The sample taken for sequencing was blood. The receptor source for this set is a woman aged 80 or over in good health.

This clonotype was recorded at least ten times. Here the CDR3 reads CASSLGSRLEAFF. CDR3 DNA sequence: TGTGCCAGCAGTTTAGGGTCGCGGCTTGAAGCTTTCTTT. J is TRBJ1-1 and V is TRBV28, with D uncertain. Germline V gene sequence: CDR1 MDHEN, CDR2 SYDVKM. The CDR3 consists of 13 residues. Trimming stripped 2 bases from V and 7 bases from J, with 11 bases between.

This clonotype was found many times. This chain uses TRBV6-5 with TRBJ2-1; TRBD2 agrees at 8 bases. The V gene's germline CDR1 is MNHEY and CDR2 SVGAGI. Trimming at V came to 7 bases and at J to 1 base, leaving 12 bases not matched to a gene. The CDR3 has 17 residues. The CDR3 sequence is CASNSGSIKRSYNEQFF. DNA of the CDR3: TGTGCCAGCAACAGCGGGAGTATAAAACGGTCCTACAATGAGCAGTTCTTC.

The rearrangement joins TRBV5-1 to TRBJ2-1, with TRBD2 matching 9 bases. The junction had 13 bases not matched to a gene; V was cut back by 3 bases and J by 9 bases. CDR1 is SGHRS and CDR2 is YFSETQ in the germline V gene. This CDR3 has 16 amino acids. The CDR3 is CASSSRAGGPAAEQFF. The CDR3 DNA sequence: TGCGCCAGCAGCTCCAGGGCGGGAGGGCCGGCAGCTGAGCAGTTCTTC.

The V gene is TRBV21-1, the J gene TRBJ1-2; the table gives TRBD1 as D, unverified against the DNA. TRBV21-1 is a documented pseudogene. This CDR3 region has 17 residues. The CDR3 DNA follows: TGTGCCAGCAGCACACCCTCTCGGGGGACAGGGTACTATGGCTACACCTTC. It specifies CASSTPSRGTGYYGYTF.

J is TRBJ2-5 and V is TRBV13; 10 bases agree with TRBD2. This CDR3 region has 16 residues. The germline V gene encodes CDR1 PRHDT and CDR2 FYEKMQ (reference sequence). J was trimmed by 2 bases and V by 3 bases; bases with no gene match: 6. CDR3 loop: CASSFPTSGPQETQYF. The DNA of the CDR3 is TGTGCCAGCAGCTTCCCGACTAGCGGGCCGCAAGAGACCCAGTACTTC.

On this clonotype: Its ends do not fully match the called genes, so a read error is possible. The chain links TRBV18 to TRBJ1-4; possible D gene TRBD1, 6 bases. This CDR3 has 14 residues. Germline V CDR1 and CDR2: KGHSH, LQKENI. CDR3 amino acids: CASRSGQRNKKLFF. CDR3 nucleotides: TGTGCCAGCCGGTCCGGACAGCGTAATAAAAAACTGTTTTTT. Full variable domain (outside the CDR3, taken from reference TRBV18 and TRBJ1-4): NAGVMQNPRHLVRRRGQEARLRCSPMKGHSHVYWYRQLPEEGLKFMVYLQKENIIDESGMPKERFSAEFPKEGPSILRIQQVVRGDSAAYFCASRSGQRNKKLFFGSGTQLSVL.

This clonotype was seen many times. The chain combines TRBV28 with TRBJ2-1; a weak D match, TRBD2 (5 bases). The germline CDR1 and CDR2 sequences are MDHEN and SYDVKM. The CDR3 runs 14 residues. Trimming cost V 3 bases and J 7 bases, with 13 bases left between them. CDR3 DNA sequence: TGTGCCAGCAGTTTTCTGAACACGGGGAATGAGCAGTTCTTC. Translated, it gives CASSFLNTGNEQFF.

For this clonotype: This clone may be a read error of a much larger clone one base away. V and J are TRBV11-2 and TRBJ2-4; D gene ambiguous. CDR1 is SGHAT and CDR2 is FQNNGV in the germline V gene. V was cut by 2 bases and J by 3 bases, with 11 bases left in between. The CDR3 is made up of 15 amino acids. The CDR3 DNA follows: TGTGCCAGCAGCTTAAGGCTAACGGACAAAAACATTCAGTACTTC. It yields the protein CASSLRLTDKNIQYF.

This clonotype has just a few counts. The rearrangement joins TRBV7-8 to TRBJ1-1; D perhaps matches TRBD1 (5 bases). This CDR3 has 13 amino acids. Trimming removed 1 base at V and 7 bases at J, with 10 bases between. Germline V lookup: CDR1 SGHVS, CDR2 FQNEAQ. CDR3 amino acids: CASSLDLTVEAFF. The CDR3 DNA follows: TGTGCCAGCAGCTTAGATCTGACAGTTGAAGCTTTCTTT.

CDR3 loop: CASSLLQQIGTGELFF. For the CDR3, the DNA is TGTGCCAGCAGCTTGTTACAGCAGATAGGAACCGGGGAGCTGTTTTTT. This rearrangement joins TRBV5-4 to TRBJ2-2; D is uncertain. Germline V gene sequence: CDR1 SGHNT, CDR2 YYREEE (reference sequence). Trimming pared 1 base from V and 5 bases from J, leaving 15 bases between. The CDR3 extends over 16 amino acids.

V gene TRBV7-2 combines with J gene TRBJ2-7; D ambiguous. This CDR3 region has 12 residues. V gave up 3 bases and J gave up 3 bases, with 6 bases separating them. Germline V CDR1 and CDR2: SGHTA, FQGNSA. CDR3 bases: TGTGCCAGCAGCTTTGTCCTCTACGAGCAGTACTTC. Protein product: CASSFVLYEQYF. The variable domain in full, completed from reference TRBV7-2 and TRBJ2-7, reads GAGVSQSPSNKVTEKGKDVELRCDPISGHTALYWYRQSLGQGLEFLIYFQGNSAPDKSGLPSDRFSAERTGGSVSTLTIQRTQQEDSAVYLCASSFVLYEQYFGPGTRLTVT.

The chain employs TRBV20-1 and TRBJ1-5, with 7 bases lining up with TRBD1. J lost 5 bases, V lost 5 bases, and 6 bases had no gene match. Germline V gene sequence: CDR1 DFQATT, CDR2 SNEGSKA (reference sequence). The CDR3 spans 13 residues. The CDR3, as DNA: TGCAGTGCTCGGGACAGAAACGATCAGCCCCAGCATTTT. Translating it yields CSARDRNDQPQHF.

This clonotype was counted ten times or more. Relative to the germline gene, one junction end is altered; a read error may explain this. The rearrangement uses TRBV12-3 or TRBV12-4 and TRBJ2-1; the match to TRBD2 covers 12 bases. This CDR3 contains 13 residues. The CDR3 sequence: CASSLAGGHLGFF. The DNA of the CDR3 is TGTGCCAGCAGTCTAGCGGGGGGGCATTTAGGGTTCTTC.

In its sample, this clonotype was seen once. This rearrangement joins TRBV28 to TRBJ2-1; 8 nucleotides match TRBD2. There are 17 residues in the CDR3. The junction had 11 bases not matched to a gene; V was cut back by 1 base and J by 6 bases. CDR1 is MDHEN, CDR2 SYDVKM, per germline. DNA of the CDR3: TGTGCCAGCAGTTTATTGGTGGGGCGGGGGGACACCAATGAGCAGTTCTTC. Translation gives CASSLLVGRGDTNEQFF. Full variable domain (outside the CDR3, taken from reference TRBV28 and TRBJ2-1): DVKVTQSSRYLVKRTGEKVFLECVQDMDHENMFWYRQDPGLGLRLIYFSYDVKMKEKGDIPEGYSVSREKKERFSLILESASTNQTSMYLCASSLLVGRGDTNEQFFGPGTRLTVL.

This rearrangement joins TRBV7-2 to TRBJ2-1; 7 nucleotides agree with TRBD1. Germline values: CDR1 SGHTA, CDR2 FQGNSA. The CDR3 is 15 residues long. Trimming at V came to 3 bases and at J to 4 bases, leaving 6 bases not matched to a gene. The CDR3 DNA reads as TGTGCCAGCAGCTTGAGGGGACAGAAATACAATGAGCAGTTCTTC. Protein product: CASSLRGQKYNEQFF.

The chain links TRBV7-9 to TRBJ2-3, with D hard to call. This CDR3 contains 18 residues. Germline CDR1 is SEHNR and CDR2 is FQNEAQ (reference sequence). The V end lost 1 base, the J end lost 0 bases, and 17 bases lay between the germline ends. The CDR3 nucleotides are TGTGCCAGCAGCTTAGGAAGGAGTGGAAGTTCTAGCACAGATACGCAGTATTTT. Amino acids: CASSLGRSGSSSTDTQYF.

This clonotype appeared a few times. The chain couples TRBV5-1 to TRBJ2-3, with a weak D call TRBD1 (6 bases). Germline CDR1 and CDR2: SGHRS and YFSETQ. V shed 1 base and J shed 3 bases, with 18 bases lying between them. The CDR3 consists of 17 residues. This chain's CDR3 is CASSLSVSGHNTDTQYF. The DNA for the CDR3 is TGCGCCAGCAGCTTGTCTGTCTCGGGACACAATACAGATACGCAGTATTTT.

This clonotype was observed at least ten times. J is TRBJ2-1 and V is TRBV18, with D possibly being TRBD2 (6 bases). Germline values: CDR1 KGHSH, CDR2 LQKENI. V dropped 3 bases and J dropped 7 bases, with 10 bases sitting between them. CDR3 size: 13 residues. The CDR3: CASSPRGMNEQFF. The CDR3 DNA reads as TGTGCCAGCTCACCTCGGGGGATGAATGAGCAGTTCTTC. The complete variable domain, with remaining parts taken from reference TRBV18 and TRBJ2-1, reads NAGVMQNPRHLVRRRGQEARLRCSPMKGHSHVYWYRQLPEEGLKFMVYLQKENIIDESGMPKERFSAEFPKEGPSILRIQQVVRGDSAAYFCASSPRGMNEQFFGPGTRLTVL.

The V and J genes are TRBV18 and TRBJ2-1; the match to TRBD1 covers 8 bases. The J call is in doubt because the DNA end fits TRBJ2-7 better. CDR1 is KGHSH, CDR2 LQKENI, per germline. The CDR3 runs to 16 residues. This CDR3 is CASSPPTGVYYNEQYF. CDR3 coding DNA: TGTGCCAGCTCACCACCGACAGGGGTATACTACAATGAGCAGTACTTC.

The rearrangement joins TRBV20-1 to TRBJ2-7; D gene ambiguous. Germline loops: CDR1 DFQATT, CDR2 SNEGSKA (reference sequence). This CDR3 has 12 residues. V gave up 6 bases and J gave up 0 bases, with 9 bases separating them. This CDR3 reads CSARYDSYEQYF. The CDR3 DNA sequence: TGCAGTGCCAGGTATGACTCCTACGAGCAGTACTTC.

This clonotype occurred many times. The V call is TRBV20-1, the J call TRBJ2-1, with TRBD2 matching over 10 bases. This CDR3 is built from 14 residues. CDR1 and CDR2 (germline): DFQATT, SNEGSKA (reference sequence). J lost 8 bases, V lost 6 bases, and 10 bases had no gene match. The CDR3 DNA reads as TGCAGTGCAACCCACTCTAGCGGGAGCGATGAGCAGTTCTTC. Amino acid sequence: CSATHSSGSDEQFF.

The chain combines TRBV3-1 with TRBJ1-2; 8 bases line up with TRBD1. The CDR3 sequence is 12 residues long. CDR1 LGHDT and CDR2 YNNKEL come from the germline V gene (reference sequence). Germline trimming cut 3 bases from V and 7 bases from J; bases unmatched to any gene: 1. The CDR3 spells CASSQTGVGYTF. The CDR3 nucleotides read TGTGCCAGCAGCCAGACAGGGGTTGGCTACACCTTC.

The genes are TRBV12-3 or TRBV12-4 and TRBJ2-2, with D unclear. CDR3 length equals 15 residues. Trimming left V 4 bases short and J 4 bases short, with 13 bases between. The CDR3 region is CASSSARIGTGELFF. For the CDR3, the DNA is TGTGCCAGCAGTTCGGCCCGGATTGGCACCGGGGAGCTGTTTTTT.

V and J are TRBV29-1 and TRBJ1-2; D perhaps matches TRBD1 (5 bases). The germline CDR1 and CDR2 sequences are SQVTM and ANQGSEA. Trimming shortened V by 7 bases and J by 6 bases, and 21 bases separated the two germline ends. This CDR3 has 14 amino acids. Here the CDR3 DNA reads TGCAGCGCCGAAAGACGACAGTGGCAGGATGGCTACACCTTC. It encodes CSAERRQWQDGYTF.

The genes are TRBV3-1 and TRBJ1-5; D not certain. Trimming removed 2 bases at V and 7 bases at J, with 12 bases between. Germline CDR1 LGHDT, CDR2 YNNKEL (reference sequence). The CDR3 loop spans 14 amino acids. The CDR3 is CASSQKGTGQPQHF. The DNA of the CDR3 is TGTGCCAGCAGCCAAAAGGGTACTGGGCAGCCCCAGCATTTT. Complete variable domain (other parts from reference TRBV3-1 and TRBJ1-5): DTAVSQTPKYLVTQMGNDKSIKCEQNLGHDTMYWYKQDSKKFLKIMFSYNNKELIINETVPNRFSPKSPDKAHLNLHINSLELGDSAVYFCASSQKGTGQPQHFGDGTRLSIL.

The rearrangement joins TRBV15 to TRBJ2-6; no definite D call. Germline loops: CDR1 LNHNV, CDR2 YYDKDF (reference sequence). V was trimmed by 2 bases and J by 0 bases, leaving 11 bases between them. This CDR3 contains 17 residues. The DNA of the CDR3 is TGTGCCACCAGCAGATTAGTTTTCAGCTCTGGGGCCAACGTCCTGACTTTC. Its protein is CATSRLVFSSGANVLTF.

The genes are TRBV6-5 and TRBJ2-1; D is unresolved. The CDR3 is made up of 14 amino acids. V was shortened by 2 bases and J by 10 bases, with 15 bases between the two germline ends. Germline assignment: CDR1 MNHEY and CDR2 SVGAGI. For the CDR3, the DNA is TGTGCCAGCAGTTACCATCCAGTTCCGGAAGAGCAGTTCTTC. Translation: CASSYHPVPEEQFF.

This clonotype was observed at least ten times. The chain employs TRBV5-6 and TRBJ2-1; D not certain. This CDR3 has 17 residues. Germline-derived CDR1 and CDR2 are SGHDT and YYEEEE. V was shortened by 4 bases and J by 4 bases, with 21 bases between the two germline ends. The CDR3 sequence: CASSPDAAVIRYNEQFF. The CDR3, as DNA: TGTGCCAGCAGCCCCGATGCGGCAGTGATTAGGTACAATGAGCAGTTCTTC.

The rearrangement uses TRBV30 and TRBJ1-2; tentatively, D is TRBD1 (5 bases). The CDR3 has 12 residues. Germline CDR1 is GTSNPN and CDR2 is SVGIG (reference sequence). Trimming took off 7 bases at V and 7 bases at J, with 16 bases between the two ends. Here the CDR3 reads CASILRDSGYTF. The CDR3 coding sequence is TGTGCCTCAATACTCAGGGATTCTGGCTACACCTTC. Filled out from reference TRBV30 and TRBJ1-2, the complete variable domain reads SQTIHQWPATLVQPVGSPLSLECTVEGTSNPNLYWYRQAAGRGLQLLFYSVGIGQISSEVPQNLSASRPQDRQFILSSKKLLLSDSGFYLCASILRDSGYTFGSGTRLTVV.

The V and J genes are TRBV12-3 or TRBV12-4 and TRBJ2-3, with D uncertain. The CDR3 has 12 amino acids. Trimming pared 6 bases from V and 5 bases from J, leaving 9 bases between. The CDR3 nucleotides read TGTGCCAGCAGAATCGGCTTAGATACGCAGTATTTT. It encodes CASRIGLDTQYF.